Sequencing of this TCR beta chain was carried out in a study of breast tumors, draining lymph nodes, adjacent tissues. The CDR3 extends over 12 amino acids. Trimming cost V 9 bases and J 1 base, with 6 bases left between them. Each CDR3 protein gets one entry after TCRdb re-called the multiplex PCR reads with MiXCR. Found here are about 140,000 distinct CDR3 sequences, approximately 32% of them singletons; the top ten hold about 2.5%. There are many counts of this clonotype. Axillary draining lymph nodes of breast cancer patients supplied the node samples. This rearrangement joins TRBV12-3 or TRBV12-4 to TRBJ2-2; D uncertain. The sequence was collected from a female donor with breast cancer. Some clones in this sample may be carry-over from other donors' samples. The source material was axillary lymph node tissue. The CDR3 region has the DNA TGTGCCAGTTCCCTGAACACCGGGGAGCTGTTTTTT. This gives the protein CASSLNTGELFF.